Each of the 14 T cell receptor beta chains below was sequenced from the same sample in a study of T cell repertoires in cytomegalovirus infection (dated by TCRdb to about 2019). Which antigens these TCRs recognize remains unknown. Reads for this sample came from an Illumina HiSeq 1500. TCRdb trimmed public reads at Q25 via fastp, called clones via MiXCR and kept in-frame beta chains. When rows share a CDR3 protein, they turn into one entry using the most common DNA and genes. The table for this sample lists roughly 800,000 distinct CDR3 sequences; about 29% of them were counted only once. The top ten constitute around 12% of the sample. The sample's treatment or condition label is to be understood as: in vitro stimulation with specific CMV peptide epitopes to enrich CMV-specific T cells. The starting material was cultured CD8+ T cells from PBMCs, obtained from culture after CMV antigen stimulation. The receptor set was obtained from a human donor in good health (CMV status not recorded). Some clones in this sample may be carry-over from other donors' samples.

J is TRBJ2-1 and V is TRBV4-2, with 11 bases aligning to TRBD2. Germline lookup yields CDR1 LGHNA and CDR2 YNFKEQ. The V gene end was trimmed by 4 bases and the J gene end by 7 bases; junction bases not matched to a gene: 12. The CDR3 extends over 17 amino acids. This CDR3 is CASSRDQLAGVGNEQFF. CDR3 nucleotide sequence: TGTGCCAGCAGCCGCGATCAACTAGCGGGGGTCGGTAATGAGCAGTTCTTC.

This clonotype was seen a handful of times. The rearrangement joins TRBV18 to TRBJ2-7, with 9 bases matching TRBD2. Per the germline V gene, CDR1 is KGHSH and CDR2 is LQKENI. The ends lost 3 bases at V and 2 bases at J; junction bases unmatched: 5. The CDR3 is 15 amino acids. The CDR3 DNA reads as TGTGCCAGCTCACCTTTGACTAGCGGACCCTACGAGCAGTACGTC. Protein: CASSPLTSGPYEQYV.

This clonotype was counted a few times. The rearrangement joins TRBV2 to TRBJ1-2, with D unresolved. CDR3 length equals 15 residues. Trimming stripped 3 bases from V and 1 base from J, with 12 bases between. Germline V gene sequence: CDR1 SNHLY, CDR2 FYNNEI. In DNA, the CDR3 is TGTGCCAGCAGTGAGGGCAGGCGCCTTAACTATGGCTACACCTTC. It translates to CASSEGRRLNYGYTF. Complete variable domain (other parts from reference TRBV2 and TRBJ1-2): EPEVTQTPSHQVTQMGQEVILRCVPISNHLYFYWYRQILGQKVEFLVSFYNNEISEKSEIFDDQFSVERPDGSNFTLKIRSTKLEDSAMYFCASSEGRRLNYGYTFGSGTRLTVV.

The V call is TRBV7-9, the J call TRBJ2-7, with a weak D call TRBD1 (6 bases). Per germline, CDR1 SEHNR and CDR2 FQNEAQ (reference sequence). There are 15 residues in the CDR3. Trimming removed 2 bases from V and 4 bases from J, with 15 bases in between. The CDR3 loop is CASSLLDRPGYEQYF. The CDR3 DNA is TGTGCCAGCAGCTTACTAGACAGGCCTGGGTACGAGCAGTACTTC.

A few counts support this clonotype. V is TRBV7-9 and J is TRBJ1-1; weak D call: TRBD1 (5 bases). Trimming stripped 4 bases from V and 0 bases from J, with 12 bases between. There are 15 residues in the CDR3. CDR1 is SEHNR, CDR2 FQNEAQ, per germline (reference sequence). DNA of the CDR3: TGTGCCAGCAGCTATGGGTGGGGCCTGAACACTGAAGCTTTCTTT. It yields the protein CASSYGWGLNTEAFF.

This clonotype was counted only a few times. The rearrangement uses TRBV5-1 and TRBJ2-7; maybe TRBD1 (6 bases). In germline, CDR1 is SGHRS, CDR2 YFSETQ. The CDR3 consists of 14 residues. The V gene lost 1 base and the J gene lost 4 bases, with 12 bases spanning the gap. DNA for the CDR3: TGCGCCAGCAGCTTGTCAGGGGATGGGTACGAGCAGTACGTC. Its translation: CASSLSGDGYEQYV.

This clonotype was seen only a few times. This rearrangement joins TRBV19 to TRBJ1-1; D is possibly TRBD1 (6 bases). Germline CDR1 and CDR2: LNHDA and SQIVND (reference sequence). The length of the CDR3 is 13 residues. Trimming shortened V by 6 bases and J by 5 bases, and 13 bases separated the two germline ends. The CDR3 sequence is CASSVTGITEAFF. The CDR3 nucleotides are TGTGCCAGTAGCGTAACAGGGATAACTGAAGCTTTCTTT.

This clonotype was detected only a few times. This chain connects TRBV6-5 to TRBJ1-2, with unresolved D. V was cut by 2 bases and J by 6 bases, with 10 bases left in between. The CDR3 runs 13 residues. Germline V gene sequence: CDR1 MNHEY, CDR2 SVGAGI. CDR3 nucleotides: TGTGCCAGCAGTTACCATCGGAGAAATGGCTACACCTTC. Amino acids: CASSYHRRNGYTF.

The V and J genes are TRBV3-1 and TRBJ2-2; D gene uncertain. CDR1 LGHDT and CDR2 YNNKEL come from the germline V gene (reference sequence). The germline V and J ends were trimmed by 5 bases and 7 bases, with 11 bases remaining between them. There are 13 residues in the CDR3. In DNA, the CDR3 is TGTGCCAGCAGCTACAACAATGACGGGGAGCTGTTTTTT. The encoded protein is CASSYNNDGELFF.

The chain couples TRBV4-1 to TRBJ2-1, with D maybe TRBD2 (6 bases). From germline, CDR1 is MGHRA and CDR2 YSYEKL. Trimming stripped 4 bases from V and 5 bases from J, with 9 bases between. The CDR3 is 13 amino acids. The CDR3 spells CASSPGVNNEQFF. The CDR3 DNA reads as TGCGCCAGCAGCCCGGGGGTCAACAATGAGCAGTTCTTC.

This clonotype was seen just once. CDR3 sequence: CASSFSRADYEQYV. CDR3 nucleotides: TGTGCCAGCAGCTTTAGCCGGGCCGACTACGAGCAGTACGTC. The chain carries TRBV7-9 and TRBJ2-7; D uncertain. The CDR3 covers 14 residues. CDR1 is SEHNR and CDR2 is FQNEAQ in the germline V gene (reference sequence). Trimming shortened V by 3 bases and J by 3 bases, and 12 bases separated the two germline ends.

This clonotype was observed a handful of times. The chain has TRBV7-3 and TRBJ2-5; 7 positions match TRBD1. The CDR3 extends over 16 amino acids. V lost 5 bases to trimming and J lost 2 bases; unmatched junction nucleotides: 11. CDR1 and CDR2 from the germline V gene are SGHTA and FQGTGA. CDR3 bases: TGTGCCAGCAGCCGATTCGGACAGGCGGCACAAGAGACCCAGTACTTC. Protein product: CASSRFGQAAQETQYF.

This chain connects TRBV27 to TRBJ1-2; D is perhaps TRBD1 (6 bases). Trimming removed 8 bases at V and 0 bases at J, with 10 bases between. The CDR3 contains 13 residues. CDR1 MNHEY and CDR2 SMNVEV come from the germline V gene (reference sequence). CDR3 in DNA: TGTGCCAGCTGGGGGGCACCTAACTATGGCTACACCTTC. As protein: CASWGAPNYGYTF.

At least ten counts were recorded for this clonotype. The V call is TRBV19, the J call TRBJ2-1; 7 bases are shared with TRBD2. The CDR3 consists of 12 residues. Per germline, CDR1 LNHDA and CDR2 SQIVND (reference sequence). Trimming at V came to 1 base and at J to 9 bases, leaving 0 bases not matched to a gene. CDR3 in amino acids: CASSIAGGEQFF. CDR3 bases: TGTGCCAGTAGTATAGCGGGGGGTGAGCAGTTCTTC. The full variable domain, with the rest looked up from reference TRBV19 and TRBJ2-1, is DGGITQSPKYLFRKEGQNVTLSCEQNLNHDAMYWYRQDPGQGLRLIYYSQIVNDFQKGDIAEGYSVSREKKESFPLTVTSAQKNPTAFYLCASSIAGGEQFFGPGTRLTVL.